Each of the 9 T cell receptor beta chains below was sequenced from the same sample in a study of early T cells in non-severe SARS-CoV-2 infection. A single record per CDR3 protein comes from TCRdb applying MiXCR to the 5' RACE reads. This sample yields 50,000 to 75,000 distinct CDR3 sequences, of which about 12% are seen a single time; roughly 1.1% belongs to the top ten. The material was whole blood, obtained at baseline. The receptor set was obtained from an adult who was a healthcare worker with PCR-confirmed SARS-CoV-2 infection or an uninfected control (not recorded which). The donor label of this sample is uncertain.

This clonotype appeared a few times. This chain connects TRBV20-1 to TRBJ2-3; unclear D gene. Germline loops: CDR1 DFQATT, CDR2 SNEGSKA (reference sequence). This CDR3 has 13 amino acids. Trimming cost V 1 base and J 0 bases, with 5 bases left between them. DNA of the CDR3: TGCAGTGCTAGAGGGTCCAGCACAGATACGCAGTATTTT. Its translation is CSARGSSTDTQYF.

This CDR3 reads CASSLFIAGGPEQYV. The CDR3, as DNA: TGTGCCAGCAGCTTATTTATCGCGGGGGGGCCCGAGCAGTACGTC. V is TRBV5-8 and J is TRBJ2-7; 9 nucleotides match TRBD2. CDR1 is SGHTS and CDR2 is YDEGEE in the germline V gene. This CDR3 has 15 residues. V was clipped by 2 bases and J by 6 bases; unmatched bases: 9.

This clonotype was observed at least ten times. CDR3 sequence: CASSLIGSGFRETDTQYF. The DNA of the CDR3 is TGTGCCAGCAGCTTAATCGGTTCGGGGTTCCGAGAAACAGATACGCAGTATTTT. The V gene is TRBV7-3, the J gene TRBJ2-3; TRBD2 is a possible D gene (5 bases). Germline lookup yields CDR1 SGHTA and CDR2 FQGTGA. The CDR3 runs 18 residues. V dropped 1 base and J dropped 3 bases, with 20 bases sitting between them. The complete variable domain, with remaining parts taken from reference TRBV7-3 and TRBJ2-3, reads GAGVSQTPSNKVTEKGKYVELRCDPISGHTALYWYRQSLGQGPEFLIYFQGTGAADDSGLPNDRFFAVRPEGSVSTLKIQRTERGDSAVYLCASSLIGSGFRETDTQYFGPGTRLTVL.

This sequence joins TRBV10-2 and TRBJ1-2; 10 bases map to TRBD1. CDR3 length equals 13 residues. The trim removed 9 bases at V and 3 bases at J, leaving 4 bases unmatched. Per germline, CDR1 WSHSY and CDR2 SAAADI. In nucleotides, the CDR3 is TGCGCCAGTACCGGGACAGGGGACTATGGCTACACCTTC. Residues: CASTGTGDYGYTF.

V and J are TRBV21-1 and TRBJ2-7; whether TRBD1, the table's D call, matches the DNA was not checked. TRBV21-1 represents a pseudogene. CDR3 size: 13 residues. The CDR3 loop is CASPYRGSYEQYV. In DNA form, the CDR3 reads TGTGCCAGCCCTTACAGGGGGTCCTACGAGCAGTACGTC.

This clonotype was seen ten or more times. The chain carries TRBV7-7 and TRBJ2-1, with 14 bases that match TRBD2. The CDR3 is 16 residues long. CDR1 SSHAT and CDR2 FNYEAQ come from the germline V gene (reference sequence). V was pared by 5 bases and J by 7 bases, with 7 bases of the junction left unmatched. The CDR3 loop is CASSELGTSGGNEQFF. The CDR3 bases are TGTGCCAGCAGCGAACTTGGGACTAGCGGGGGTAATGAGCAGTTCTTC.

The J gene is TRBJ2-7, the V gene TRBV20-1, with 9 bases that match TRBD1. The junction had 6 bases not matched to a gene; V was cut back by 0 bases and J by 3 bases. This CDR3 comprises 15 residues. Germline V gene lookup returns CDR1 DFQATT and CDR2 SNEGSKA (reference sequence). CDR3 sequence: CSARDSRDRDYEQYV. As DNA, the CDR3 is TGCAGTGCTAGAGATAGCCGGGACAGGGACTACGAGCAGTACGTC.

In this sample, this clonotype turned up a few times. One junction end disagrees with the germline gene, perhaps due to a read error. The chain carries TRBV5-1 and TRBJ2-5; D not resolved. The germline V gene has CDR1 SGHRS and CDR2 YFSETQ. The CDR3 loop spans 12 amino acids. In nucleotides, the CDR3 is TGTGCCAGCAGCTTAGGCCAAGAGACCCAGTACTTC. It specifies CASSLGQETQYF.

This rearrangement joins TRBV6-5 to TRBJ1-1, with D unclear. The CDR3 has 12 residues. With 3 bases removed from V and 11 bases from J, the gap between germline ends came to 13 bases. Looked up from germline, CDR1 is MNHEY and CDR2 is SVGAGI. For the CDR3, the DNA is TGTGCCAGCAGTTATAATTCACGGTACGCTTTCTTT. Translating gives CASSYNSRYAFF.